The clone carrying this T cell receptor (beta chain) was seen once. Its specificity is unknown. Profiled with immunoSEQ multiplex PCR; TCRdb holds only in-frame clones, not every one. The sample lists more than 110,000 clones, approximately 83% occurring once. This sample was included in a study of T cell responses to AZD1222 COVID-19 vaccine. General observations from the study: In the spike-specific TCR repertoire, nearly half reportedly target unmutated variant regions. Baseline testing showed seropositivity in only a handful of AZD1222 recipients. Females outnumbered males among donors, who were mostly white British; clonal diversity was possibly underestimated.

The sequence was collected from an adult in good health. The source material was peripheral blood, sampled on day 0 of AZD1222 vaccination.

CDR3 residues: CAWSVLAGGSETQYF. CDR3 nucleotide sequence: TGTGCCTGGAGTGTTCTAGCGGGAGGCAGTGAGACCCAGTACTTC. The chain employs TRBV30 and TRBJ2-5; 11 nucleotides match TRBD2. CDR1 and CDR2 (germline): GTSNPN, SVGIG (reference sequence). V shed 0 bases and J 5 bases; nucleotides not matched to a gene: 5. This CDR3 region has 15 residues.